The rows below give T cell receptor beta chains drawn from one sample of a study of cytomegalovirus exposure and HLA in healthy donors. The repertoire was sequenced with immunoSEQ multiplex PCR; TCRdb's copy has only in-frame clones and lacks some. Of roughly 200,000 clones listed, roughly 80% were seen once; the top ten hold about 1.7%. The sequencing sample was made of PBMCs. These receptors were taken from a woman between 18 and 29 years old in good health and CMV-seronegative. CDR3s include the opening cysteine and the closing phenylalanine or tryptophan. D genes are given only for firm matches.

d_call | j_call | v_call | cdr3_aa | cdr3_nt
TRBD2 | TRBJ2-1 | TRBV29-1 | CSVEDWGGSNEQFF | TGCAGCGTTGAAGATTGGGGGGGGAGCAATGAGCAGTTCTTC
- | TRBJ1-1 | TRBV5-1 | CASSNYFEGGSTEAFF | TGCGCCAGCAGCAATTACTTTGAGGGAGGGTCGACTGAAGCTTTCTTT
- | TRBJ2-7 | TRBV5-1 | CASSLGDSIRQYF | TGCGCCAGCAGCTTGGGGGACTCCATTCGGCAGTACTTC
TRBD1 | TRBJ2-1 | TRBV6-5 | CASSYSTGGAYNEQFF | TGTGCCAGCAGTTACTCTACAGGGGGCGCTTACAATGAGCAGTTCTTC
- | TRBJ1-2 | TRBV27 | CASSLSGDYGYTF | TGTGCCAGCAGTTTATCAGGGGACTATGGCTACACCTTC
TRBD1 | TRBJ2-7 | TRBV23-1 | CASSQAGTGYYEQYF | TGCGCCAGCAGTCAAGCCGGGACAGGTTACTACGAGCAGTACTTC
- | TRBJ2-3 | TRBV27 | CASSGLQGGFPDTQYF | TGTGCCAGCAGTGGTTTGCAGGGAGGTTTTCCAGATACGCAGTATTTT
- | TRBJ2-1 | TRBV4-3 | CASSQDWGGTQRSNEQFF | TGCGCCAGCAGCCAAGATTGGGGCGGGACTCAGAGGTCCAATGAGCAGTTCTTC
- | TRBJ2-7 | TRBV4-3 | CASSQDRGVSYEQYF | TGCGCCAGCAGCCAAGACAGGGGAGTCTCCTACGAGCAGTACTTC
- | TRBJ1-3 | TRBV7-9 | CASSRTDNNFGNTIYF | TGTGCCAGCAGCCGGACTGACAACAATTTTGGAAACACCATATATTTT
- | TRBJ2-5 | TRBV9 | CASSVEGGPVGETQYF | TGTGCCAGCAGCGTAGAGGGCGGGCCCGTCGGGGAGACCCAGTACTTC